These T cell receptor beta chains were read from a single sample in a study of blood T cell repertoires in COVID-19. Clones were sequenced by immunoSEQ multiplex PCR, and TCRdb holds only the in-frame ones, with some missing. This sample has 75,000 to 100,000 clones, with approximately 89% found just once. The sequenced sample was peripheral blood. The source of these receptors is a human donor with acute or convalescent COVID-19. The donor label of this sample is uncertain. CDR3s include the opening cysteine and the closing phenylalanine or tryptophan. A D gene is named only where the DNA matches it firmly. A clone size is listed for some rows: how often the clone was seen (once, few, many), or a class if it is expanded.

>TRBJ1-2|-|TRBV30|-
CAWSATQRGYTF
TGTGCCTGGAGTGCAACTCAGCGGGGCTACACCTTC
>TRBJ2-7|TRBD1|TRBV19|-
CASSITGQGAYEQYF
TGTGCCAGTAGTATAACCGGACAGGGGGCCTACGAGCAGTACTTC
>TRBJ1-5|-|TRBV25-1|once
CASSGQQDYSNQPQHF
TGTGCCAGCAGTGGACAGCAAGATTATAGCAATCAGCCCCAGCATTTT
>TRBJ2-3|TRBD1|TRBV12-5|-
CASGPPGQGGTDTQYF
TGTGCTAGTGGTCCTCCGGGACAGGGTGGCACAGATACGCAGTATTTT
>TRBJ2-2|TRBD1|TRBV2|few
CASRGPGQENTGELFF
TGTGCCAGCAGGGGACCGGGACAGGAAAACACCGGGGAGCTGTTTTTT
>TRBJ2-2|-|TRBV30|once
CAWTGQALNTGELFF
TGTGCCTGGACAGGGCAGGCCTTGAACACCGGGGAGCTGTTTTTT
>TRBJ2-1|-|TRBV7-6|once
CASSHPRTNEQFF
TGTGCCAGCAGCCACCCCCGGACTAATGAGCAGTTCTTC
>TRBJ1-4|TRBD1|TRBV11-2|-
CASSLQGATNEKLFF
TGTGCCAGCAGCTTACAGGGGGCAACTAATGAAAAACTGTTTTTT
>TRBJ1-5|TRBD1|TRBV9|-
CASSAGTGEQPQHF
TGTGCCAGCAGCGCCGGGACAGGGGAACAGCCCCAGCATTTT
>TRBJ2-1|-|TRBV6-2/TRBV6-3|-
CASSFGTPSYNEQFF
TGTGCCAGCAGTTTCGGGACTCCCTCCTACAATGAGCAGTTCTTC
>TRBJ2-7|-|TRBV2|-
CASSEALQFYEQYF
TGTGCCAGCAGTGAAGCGCTTCAGTTCTACGAGCAGTACTTC
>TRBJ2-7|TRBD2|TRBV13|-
CASSQNGAGVEQYF
TGTGCCAGCAGCCAGAATGGGGCGGGGGTCGAGCAGTACTTC
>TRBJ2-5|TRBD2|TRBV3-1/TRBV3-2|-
CASSRGLAGVMAQYF
TGTGCCAGCAGCCGAGGACTAGCGGGGGTGATGGCCCAGTACTTC
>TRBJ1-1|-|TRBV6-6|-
CASSYPTVKNTEAFF
TGTGCCAGCAGTTACCCTACCGTCAAGAACACTGAAGCTTTCTTT
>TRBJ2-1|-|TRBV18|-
CASSLLPVNEQFF
TGTGCCAGCTCACTACTGCCCGTCAATGAGCAGTTCTTC
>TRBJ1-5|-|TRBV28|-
CASSSAGTFQPQHF
TGTGCCAGCAGCTCCGCAGGGACTTTTCAGCCCCAGCATTTT
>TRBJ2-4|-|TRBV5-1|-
CASSSGLLAKNIQYF
TGCGCCAGCAGCTCCGGACTGCTAGCCAAAAACATTCAGTACTTC
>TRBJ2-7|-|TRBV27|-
CASRQTRLTYEQYF
TGTGCCAGCAGACAGACTAGACTGACCTACGAGCAGTACTTC
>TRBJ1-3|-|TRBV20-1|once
CSGSSGNTIYF
TGCAGCGGGAGCTCTGGAAACACCATATATTTT
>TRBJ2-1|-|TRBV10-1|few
CASSEGTASRNEQFF
TGCGCCAGCAGTGAAGGAACAGCCTCAAGGAATGAGCAGTTCTTC
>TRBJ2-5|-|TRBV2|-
CASRSQETQYF
TGTGCCAGTAGAAGTCAAGAGACCCAGTACTTC
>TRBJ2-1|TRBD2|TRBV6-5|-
CASSYSAGGYNEQFF
TGTGCCAGCAGTTACTCGGCGGGGGGTTACAATGAGCAGTTCTTC
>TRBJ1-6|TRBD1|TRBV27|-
CASRRGTGGSYNSPLHF
TGTGCCAGCAGACGAGGGACAGGGGGCTCCTATAATTCACCCCTCCACTTT
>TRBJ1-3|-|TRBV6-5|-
CASSYSRLNSGNTIYF
TGTGCCAGCAGTTACTCGAGGTTGAACTCTGGAAACACCATATATTTT
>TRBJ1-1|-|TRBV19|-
CASSMGSLGNTEAFF
TGTGCCAGTAGTATGGGCTCGCTGGGGAACACTGAAGCTTTCTTT
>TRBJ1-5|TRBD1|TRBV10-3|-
CAISQQDRGGNQPQHF
TGTGCCATCAGTCAGCAGGACAGGGGTGGGAATCAGCCCCAGCATTTT
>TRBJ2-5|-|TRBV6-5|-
CASSTLGSGVETQYF
TGTGCCAGCAGTACTTTGGGGAGCGGCGTGGAGACCCAGTACTTC
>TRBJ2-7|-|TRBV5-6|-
CASSSDRSYEQYF
TGTGCCAGCAGCTCAGACAGATCCTACGAGCAGTACTTC
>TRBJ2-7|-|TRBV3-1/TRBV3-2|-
CASSQTGTEQYF
TGTGCCAGCAGCCAAACAGGAACCGAGCAGTACTTC
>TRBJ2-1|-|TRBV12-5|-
CASGSSFGLGNEQFF
TGTGCTAGTGGCTCCTCGTTTGGGCTTGGGAATGAGCAGTTCTTC
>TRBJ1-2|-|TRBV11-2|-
CASSLDNQGGYTF
TGTGCCAGCAGCTTAGACAACCAGGGGGGCTACACCTTC
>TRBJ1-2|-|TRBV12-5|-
CASGLPANYGYTF
TGTGCTAGTGGTTTGCCAGCTAACTATGGCTACACCTTC
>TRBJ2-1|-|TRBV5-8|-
CASSLAAGEQFF
TGTGCCAGCAGCTTGGCCGCGGGGGAGCAGTTCTTC
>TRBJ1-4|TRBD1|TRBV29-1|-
CSVSRGPQSTNEKLFF
TGCAGCGTGTCCAGGGGGCCTCAGTCAACTAATGAAAAACTGTTTTTT
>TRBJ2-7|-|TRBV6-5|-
CASSYRDSYEQYF
TGTGCCAGCAGTTACCGGGACTCATACGAGCAGTACTTC
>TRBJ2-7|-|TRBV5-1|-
CASSLGQIYEQYF
TGCGCCAGCAGCTTGGGGCAAATCTACGAGCAGTACTTC
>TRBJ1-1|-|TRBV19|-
CASSAGRLNTEAFF
TGTGCCAGTAGCGCGGGAAGGTTGAACACTGAAGCTTTCTTT
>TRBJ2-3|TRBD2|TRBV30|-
CAWRPSGGGPGRQYF
TGTGCCTGGAGGCCCTCGGGCGGGGGTCCCGGGAGGCAGTATTTT
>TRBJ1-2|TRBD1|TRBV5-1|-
CASSLTGGQGGGYTF
TGCGCCAGCAGCTTAACGGGGGGACAGGGCGGTGGCTACACCTTC
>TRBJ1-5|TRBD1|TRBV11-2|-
CASSQGTGGIFQPQHF
TGTGCCAGCAGCCAGGGGACAGGGGGCATTTTTCAGCCCCAGCATTTT
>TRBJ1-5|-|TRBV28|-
CATGYSNQPQHF
TGTGCCACGGGATATAGCAATCAGCCCCAGCATTTT
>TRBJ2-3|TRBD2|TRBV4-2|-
CASSRPGGGEDTQYF
TGTGCCAGCAGCCGCCCGGGCGGGGGGGAGGATACGCAGTATTTT
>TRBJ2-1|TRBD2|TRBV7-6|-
CASSLGLAGGYEQFF
TGTGCCAGCAGCTTAGGACTAGCGGGGGGATATGAGCAGTTCTTC
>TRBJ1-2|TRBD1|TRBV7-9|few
CASSLAEGAEGYTF
TGTGCCAGCAGCTTAGCGGAGGGGGCTGAGGGCTACACCTTC